Listed here are 22 T cell receptor beta chains from one sample, sequenced in a study of regulatory T cells in long-lasting Graves disease. As to time point: persistent/refractory GD, antithyroid drugs over 5 years with positive TRAb. There was RNA extracted from PBMCs, and the TCR library was made from it. Construction of TCR beta libraries relied on iRepertoire HTBI primers and on Arm-PCR targeting CDR3 regions. MiXCR was run by TCRdb on the multiplex PCR reads, yielding one entry per CDR3 protein. The table has about 430,000 distinct CDR3 sequences, over 20% seen once. The sequencing here drew on peripheral blood mononuclear cells (PBMCs), taken when the disease was refractory, from a patient treated with antithyroid drugs. The receptors here all came from a female donor with Graves disease.

This clonotype was detected only a few times. The rearrangement links TRBV12-3 or TRBV12-4 to TRBJ2-4, with 7 bases fitting TRBD2. V shed 6 bases, J shed 12 bases, and the junction held 14 bases outside the gene matches. The CDR3 length is 14 residues. The CDR3 here is CASSLGGTIEGQYF. The CDR3 bases are TGTGCCAGCAGCCTCGGGGGGACCATAGAGGGTCAGTACTTC.

This clonotype has more than one count but fewer than ten. The chain joins TRBV29-1 to TRBJ2-2; tentatively, D is TRBD2 (6 bases). Per germline, CDR1 SQVTM and CDR2 ANQGSEA. V lost 4 bases to trimming and J lost 4 bases, with 13 bases between them. The CDR3 is made up of 14 amino acids. CDR3 DNA sequence: TGCAGCGTTGTTAGGGGAGGTATCACCGGGGAGCTGTTTTTT. Residues: CSVVRGGITGELFF.

This clonotype has only a few counts. The chain links TRBV5-5 to TRBJ2-5; 7 bases line up with TRBD1. Germline V gene lookup returns CDR1 SGHKS and CDR2 YYEKEE (reference sequence). The V and J ends lost 2 bases and 5 bases, in that order; junction bases with no gene match: 12. The CDR3 sequence is 16 residues long. In nucleotides, the CDR3 is TGTGCCAGCAGCTTAGGGGAAGGGGGCCTGGGGGAGACCCAGTACTTC. Residues: CASSLGEGGLGETQYF. The full variable domain, in which reference TRBV5-5 and TRBJ2-5 provide the parts outside the CDR3, is DAGVTQSPTHLIKTRGQQVTLRCSPISGHKSVSWYQQVLGQGPQFIFQYYEKEERGRGNFPDRFSARQFPNYSSELNVNALLLGDSALYLCASSLGEGGLGETQYFGPGTRLLVL.

The CDR3 spells CASSISRGAAQPQHF. The CDR3 DNA reads TGTGCCAGTAGCATCTCCCGGGGGGCGGCTCAGCCCCAGCATTTT. The rearrangement uses TRBV19 and TRBJ1-5; perhaps TRBD1 as D (6 bases). Trimming took 6 bases from V and 6 from J, leaving 18 bases between them. This CDR3 comprises 15 residues. The germline CDR1 and CDR2 sequences are LNHDA and SQIVND (reference sequence). Drawing the rest from reference TRBV19 and TRBJ1-5, the complete variable domain is DGGITQSPKYLFRKEGQNVTLSCEQNLNHDAMYWYRQDPGQGLRLIYYSQIVNDFQKGDIAEGYSVSREKKESFPLTVTSAQKNPTAFYLCASSISRGAAQPQHFGDGTRLSIL.

Regarding this clonotype: Given a much more abundant clone one base away, this may be a read error. The chain has TRBV6-1 and TRBJ1-1; perhaps TRBD1 as D (6 bases). Deletions cut 1 base from V and 1 base from J, with 10 bases between. Germline CDR1 is MNHNS and CDR2 is SASEGT. The CDR3 contains 15 residues. The CDR3 coding sequence is TGTGCCAGCAGTGAAGAGGGGGGGCCGAACACTGAAGCTTTCTTT. It is translated as CASSEEGGPNTEAFF.

The chain has TRBV3-1 and TRBJ2-7; TRBD1 is a possible D gene (5 bases). V lost 3 bases to trimming and J lost 4 bases, with 10 bases between them. The CDR3 totals 13 residues. The germline V gene encodes CDR1 LGHDT and CDR2 YNNKEL (reference sequence). CDR3 loop: CASSHNQGYEQYF. The CDR3 DNA follows: TGTGCCAGCAGCCACAACCAGGGTTACGAGCAGTACTTC.

This clonotype showed up many times. The chain couples TRBV2 to TRBJ2-7; the match to TRBD1 covers 7 bases. Unmatched junction bases numbered 7, after V lost 9 bases and J lost 2 bases. Germline V gene lookup returns CDR1 SNHLY and CDR2 FYNNEI. The CDR3 totals 13 residues. In nucleotides, the CDR3 is TGTGCCAGTCTGGGGACAGAGACCTACGAGCAGTACTTC. Amino acid sequence: CASLGTETYEQYF.

This clonotype was picked up a small number of times. The chain employs TRBV12-3 or TRBV12-4 and TRBJ2-5; D is perhaps TRBD2 (5 bases). TRBJ2-1 matches the DNA end more closely, so the J call is doubtful. CDR3 size: 17 residues. The CDR3: CASSEAGVATLNNEQFF. CDR3 sequence (DNA): TGTGCCAGCAGTGAAGCCGGGGTAGCTACCCTCAACAATGAGCAGTTCTTC.

The chain has TRBV3-1 and TRBJ2-2, with D uncertain. V lost 7 bases and J 4 bases, leaving 19 bases between the germline ends. This CDR3 has 16 amino acids. From germline, CDR1 is LGHDT and CDR2 YNNKEL (reference sequence). This CDR3 reads CASTPNRLDTTGELFF. For the CDR3, the DNA is TGTGCCAGCACCCCCAACCGGCTAGATACCACCGGGGAGCTGTTTTTT.

This clonotype was counted many times. The chain uses TRBV5-6 and TRBJ2-2; D possibly uses TRBD1 or TRBD2 (5 bases each). V lost 4 bases to trimming and J lost 4 bases, with 11 bases between them. This CDR3 contains 14 residues. Germline V gives CDR1 SGHDT, CDR2 YYEEEE. The CDR3 DNA is TGTGCCAGCAGCAGGGACGGAAGCACCGGGGAGCTGTTTTTT. Amino acids: CASSRDGSTGELFF.

This clonotype has at least ten counts. The chain joins TRBV27 to TRBJ2-6; D is unresolved. The CDR3 has 13 amino acids. V lost 3 bases to trimming and J lost 1 base, with 1 base between them. The germline CDR1 and CDR2 sequences are MNHEY and SMNVEV (reference sequence). The CDR3: CASSFSGANVLTF. The CDR3 DNA reads TGTGCCAGCAGTTTTTCTGGGGCCAACGTCCTGACTTTC.

The chain joins TRBV18 to TRBJ1-5; TRBD1 matches 9 bases. The length of the CDR3 is 16 residues. Germline V gene data show CDR1 as KGHSH and CDR2 as LQKENI. Trimming at V came to 2 bases and at J to 1 base, leaving 3 bases not matched to a gene. CDR3 loop: CASSPKDRGSNQPQHF. The CDR3 nucleotides read TGTGCCAGCTCACCAAAGGACAGGGGAAGCAATCAGCCCCAGCATTTT.

The chain couples TRBV3-1 to TRBJ1-2; D perhaps matches TRBD1 (5 bases). This CDR3 region has 13 residues. The germline CDR1 and CDR2 sequences are LGHDT and YNNKEL (reference sequence). The ends were cut back, 4 bases at V and 8 bases at J, with 14 bases in the middle. The CDR3 spells CASSPSPGSGYTF. As DNA, the CDR3 is TGTGCCAGCAGCCCGTCTCCAGGGAGCGGCTACACCTTC.

This clonotype was observed at least ten times. The chain links TRBV6-1 to TRBJ1-5; TRBD1 is a possible D gene (6 bases). V lost 2 bases and J 4 bases, leaving 12 bases between the germline ends. CDR3 length equals 15 residues. Per the germline V gene, CDR1 is MNHNS and CDR2 is SASEGT. The CDR3 coding sequence is TGTGCCAGCAGTGAAATGGGGGGCGCAAATCAGCCCCAGCATTTT. Translating gives CASSEMGGANQPQHF.

This clonotype came up a few times. DNA for the CDR3: TGTGCCAGCAGCTCACAGGTTTTTGGCACTGAAGCTTTCTTT. Translating gives CASSSQVFGTEAFF. The genes are TRBV14 and TRBJ1-1, with D tentatively TRBD1 (5 bases). The CDR3 extends over 14 amino acids. CDR1 is SGHDN and CDR2 is FVKESK in the germline V gene. The V end was cut by 5 bases, the J end by 4 bases, with 14 bases between.

This clonotype showed up many times. The rearrangement uses TRBV20-1 and TRBJ2-5; D remains unclear. CDR3 length: 12 amino acids. Per germline, CDR1 DFQATT and CDR2 SNEGSKA (reference sequence). Trimming cost V 7 bases and J 4 bases, with 13 bases left between them. CDR3 bases: TGCAGTGGGGTTTGGGCAGGAGAGACCCAGTACTTC. Its translation is CSGVWAGETQYF.

Only a few counts were recorded for this clonotype. The chain has TRBV29-1 and TRBJ2-5; 8 nucleotides align to TRBD1. The CDR3 is made up of 14 amino acids. Germline assignment: CDR1 SQVTM and CDR2 ANQGSEA. Trimming at V came to 6 bases and at J to 2 bases, leaving 8 bases not matched to a gene. CDR3 loop: CSVRPGDRQETQYF. The CDR3, as DNA: TGCAGCGTGAGGCCCGGGGACAGGCAAGAGACCCAGTACTTC.

The rearrangement links TRBV7-9 to TRBJ2-1; D unresolved. The CDR3 has 14 residues. Germline assignment: CDR1 SEHNR and CDR2 FQNEAQ (reference sequence). V was shortened by 1 base and J by 4 bases, with 8 bases between the two germline ends. The CDR3 spells CASSLVGQYNEQFF. CDR3 coding DNA: TGTGCCAGCAGCTTAGTCGGCCAGTACAATGAGCAGTTCTTC.

The V and J genes are TRBV5-1 and TRBJ2-5; 7 nucleotides agree with TRBD2. Trimming took 3 bases from V and 2 from J; bases not matched to a gene: 16. This CDR3 has 18 amino acids. Germline V gene lookup returns CDR1 SGHRS and CDR2 YFSETQ. The CDR3 reads CASSSTLAAPRAQETQYF. The CDR3 bases are TGCGCCAGCAGCTCGACCCTAGCGGCCCCTAGGGCACAAGAGACCCAGTACTTC.

The sample holds a few counts of this clonotype. The gene calls are TRBV6-5 and TRBJ2-3; D possibly corresponds to TRBD2 (5 bases). This CDR3 contains 15 residues. The germline CDR1 and CDR2 sequences are MNHEY and SVGAGI. Trimming shortened V by 4 bases and J by 0 bases, and 11 bases separated the two germline ends. The CDR3 nucleotides read TGTGCCAGCAGTTTCGGCGGGTCTAGCACAGATACGCAGTATTTT. Translated: CASSFGGSSTDTQYF.

This clonotype was recorded many times. The chain combines TRBV5-1 with TRBJ1-2, with unresolved D. With 1 base removed from V and 4 bases from J, the gap between germline ends came to 14 bases. Germline lookup yields CDR1 SGHRS and CDR2 YFSETQ. This CDR3 has 15 residues. CDR3: CASSLRMGNTYGYTF. CDR3 nucleotide sequence: TGCGCCAGCAGCTTGAGAATGGGGAATACCTATGGCTACACCTTC.

This clonotype came up a few times. This chain connects TRBV15 to TRBJ1-2; D ambiguous. The germline gives CDR1 LNHNV, CDR2 YYDKDF (reference sequence). The CDR3 runs to 13 residues. Trimming took 2 bases from V and 8 from J, leaving 12 bases between them. The CDR3 spells CATSRLGIRGYTF. The CDR3 DNA follows: TGTGCCACCAGCAGACTCGGGATTCGGGGCTACACCTTC.